This TCR beta chain was recorded in a study of blood T cells in healthy people across ages. A second about 7 to 12 cycle PCR used barcoded and J-beta primers. TCRdb used MiXCR to reprocess the 5' RACE reads, holding one entry per CDR3 protein. The table lists more than 450,000 distinct CDR3 sequences, about 28% of them singletons, with over 3.5% in the top ten. Per germline, CDR1 SGHDN and CDR2 FVKESK. With 1 base clipped from V and 4 bases from J, the junction kept 3 bases outside the gene matches. The CDR3 has 14 residues. The same data also contributed to another study, on T cells of mothers and their children. As that study records: Detection yielded no persistent microchimeric T cell clones.

This receptor was identified in a boy aged 2 to 10 in good health. V is TRBV14 and J is TRBJ2-5; 7 positions match TRBD1. Source material: blood. CDR3 DNA: TGTGCCAGCAGCCAAGCCACAGGGGCAGAGACCCAGTACTTC. It codes for CASSQATGAETQYF.